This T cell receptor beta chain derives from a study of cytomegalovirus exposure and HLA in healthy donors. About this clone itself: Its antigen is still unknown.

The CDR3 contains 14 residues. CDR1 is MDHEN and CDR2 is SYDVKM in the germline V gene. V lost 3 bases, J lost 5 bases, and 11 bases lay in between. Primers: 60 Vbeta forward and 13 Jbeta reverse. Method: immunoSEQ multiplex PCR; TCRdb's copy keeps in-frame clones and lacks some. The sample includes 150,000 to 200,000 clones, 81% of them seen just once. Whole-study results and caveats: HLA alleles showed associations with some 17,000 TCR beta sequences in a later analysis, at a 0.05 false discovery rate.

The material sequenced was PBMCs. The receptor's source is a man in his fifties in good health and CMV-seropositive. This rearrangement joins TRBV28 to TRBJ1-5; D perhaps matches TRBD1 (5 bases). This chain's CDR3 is CASSLGGHDQPQHF. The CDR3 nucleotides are TGTGCCAGCAGTTTGGGGGGTCACGATCAGCCCCAGCATTTT.